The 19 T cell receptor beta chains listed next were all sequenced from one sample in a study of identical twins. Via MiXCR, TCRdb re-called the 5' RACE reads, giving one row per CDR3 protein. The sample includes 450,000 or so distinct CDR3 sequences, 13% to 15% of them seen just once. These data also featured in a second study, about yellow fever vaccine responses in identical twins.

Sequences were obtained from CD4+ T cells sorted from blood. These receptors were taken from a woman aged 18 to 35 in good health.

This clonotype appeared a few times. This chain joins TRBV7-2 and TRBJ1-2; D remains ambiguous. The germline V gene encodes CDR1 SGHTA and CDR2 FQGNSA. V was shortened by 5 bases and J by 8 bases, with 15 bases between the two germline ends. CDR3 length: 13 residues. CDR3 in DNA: TGTGCCAGCAGCCCCGACCCTGGTGGGGGCTACACCTTC. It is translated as CASSPDPGGGYTF.

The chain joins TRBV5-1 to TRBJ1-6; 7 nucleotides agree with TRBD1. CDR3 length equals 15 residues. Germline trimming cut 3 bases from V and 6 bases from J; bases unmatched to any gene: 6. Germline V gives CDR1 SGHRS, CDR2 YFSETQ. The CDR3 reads CASSYGQAINSPLHF. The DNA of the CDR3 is TGCGCCAGCAGCTACGGACAGGCTATTAATTCACCCCTCCACTTT.

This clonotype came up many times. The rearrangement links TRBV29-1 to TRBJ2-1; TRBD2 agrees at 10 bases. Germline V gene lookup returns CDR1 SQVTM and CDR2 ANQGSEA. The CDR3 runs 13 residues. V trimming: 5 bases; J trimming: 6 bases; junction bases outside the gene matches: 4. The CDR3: CSVSAGGPNEQFF. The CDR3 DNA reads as TGCAGCGTTTCAGCGGGAGGGCCCAATGAGCAGTTCTTC.

CDR3 region: CASSFSPTGYGYTF. The CDR3 region has the DNA TGTGCCAGCAGTTTCTCACCCACGGGCTATGGCTACACCTTC. The chain carries TRBV12-3 or TRBV12-4 and TRBJ1-2, with no clear D. V was cut by 3 bases and J by 4 bases, with 12 bases left in between. This CDR3 contains 14 residues.

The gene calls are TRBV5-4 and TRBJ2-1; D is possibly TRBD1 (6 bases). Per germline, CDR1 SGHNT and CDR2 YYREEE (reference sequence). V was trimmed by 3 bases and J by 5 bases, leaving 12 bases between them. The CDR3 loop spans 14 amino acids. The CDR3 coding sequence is TGTGCCAGCAGCTCTGAGGGACATCACAATGAGCAGTTCTTC. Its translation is CASSSEGHHNEQFF.

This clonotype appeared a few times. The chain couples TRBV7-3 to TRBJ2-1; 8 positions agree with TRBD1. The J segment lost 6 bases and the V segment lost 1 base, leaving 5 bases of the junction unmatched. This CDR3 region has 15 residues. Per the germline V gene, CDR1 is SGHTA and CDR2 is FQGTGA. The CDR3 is CASSLIRGTGNEQFF. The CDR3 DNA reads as TGTGCCAGCAGCTTAATCAGGGGGACAGGCAATGAGCAGTTCTTC.

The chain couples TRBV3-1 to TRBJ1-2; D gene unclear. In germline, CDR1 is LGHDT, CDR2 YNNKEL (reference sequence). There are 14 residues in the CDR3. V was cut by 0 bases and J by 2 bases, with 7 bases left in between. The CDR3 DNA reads TGTGCCAGCAGCCAAGAAGCTGGGAACTATGGCTACACCTTC. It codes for CASSQEAGNYGYTF.

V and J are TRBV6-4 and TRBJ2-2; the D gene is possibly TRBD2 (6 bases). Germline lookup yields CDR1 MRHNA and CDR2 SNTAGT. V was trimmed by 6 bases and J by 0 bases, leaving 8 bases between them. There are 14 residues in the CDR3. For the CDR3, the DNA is TGTGCCAGCAGCGCTAGCGCGAACACCGGGGAGCTGTTTTTT. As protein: CASSASANTGELFF.

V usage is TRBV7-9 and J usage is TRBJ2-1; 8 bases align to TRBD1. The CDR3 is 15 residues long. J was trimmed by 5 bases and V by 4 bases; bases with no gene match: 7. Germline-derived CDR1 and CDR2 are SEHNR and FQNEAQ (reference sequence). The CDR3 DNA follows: TGTGCCAGCAGCTCCCACCAGGGGGCCCACAATGAGCAGTTCTTC. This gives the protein CASSSHQGAHNEQFF.

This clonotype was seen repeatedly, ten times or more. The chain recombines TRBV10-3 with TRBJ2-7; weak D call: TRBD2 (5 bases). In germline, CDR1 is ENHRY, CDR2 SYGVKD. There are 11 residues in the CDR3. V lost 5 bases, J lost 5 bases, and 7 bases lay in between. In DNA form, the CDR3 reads TGTGCCATCAGTCTAGCCGACGAGCAGTACTTC. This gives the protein CAISLADEQYF.

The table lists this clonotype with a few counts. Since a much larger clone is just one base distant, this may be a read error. The CDR3 is CASRTGTGELFF. The CDR3 nucleotides read TGTGCCAGCAGGACAGGGACCGGGGAGCTGTTTTTT. The V gene is TRBV6-2 or TRBV6-3, the J gene TRBJ2-2, with TRBD1 identical over 7 bases. CDR1 and CDR2 (germline): MNHEY, SVGEGT. The CDR3 sequence is 12 residues long. With V trimmed by 6 bases and J by 5 bases, 0 bases remained unmatched.

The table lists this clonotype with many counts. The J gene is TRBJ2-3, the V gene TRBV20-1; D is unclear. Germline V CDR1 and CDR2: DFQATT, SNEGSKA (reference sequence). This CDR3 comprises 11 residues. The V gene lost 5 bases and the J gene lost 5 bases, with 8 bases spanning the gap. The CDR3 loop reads CSAGPGDTQYF. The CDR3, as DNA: TGCAGTGCTGGGCCCGGAGATACGCAGTATTTT.

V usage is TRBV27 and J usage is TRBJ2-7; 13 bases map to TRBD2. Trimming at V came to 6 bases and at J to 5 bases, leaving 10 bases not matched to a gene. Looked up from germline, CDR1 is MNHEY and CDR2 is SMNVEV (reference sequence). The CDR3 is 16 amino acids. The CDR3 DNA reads TGTGCCAGCAGCCGGACTAGCGGGAGTGGGGACAACGAGCAGTACTTC. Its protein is CASSRTSGSGDNEQYF.

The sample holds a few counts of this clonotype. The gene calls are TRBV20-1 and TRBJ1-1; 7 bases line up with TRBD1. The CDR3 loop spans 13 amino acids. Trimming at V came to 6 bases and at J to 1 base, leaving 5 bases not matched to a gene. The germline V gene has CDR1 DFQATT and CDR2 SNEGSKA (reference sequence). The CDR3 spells CSATTGRNTEAFF. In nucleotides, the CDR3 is TGCAGTGCCACGACAGGGAGGAACACTGAAGCTTTCTTT.

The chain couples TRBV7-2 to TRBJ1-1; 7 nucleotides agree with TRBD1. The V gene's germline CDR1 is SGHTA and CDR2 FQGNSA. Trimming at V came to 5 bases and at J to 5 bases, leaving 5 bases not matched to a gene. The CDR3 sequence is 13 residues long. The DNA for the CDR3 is TGTGCCAGCAGCATCAACAGGGGAACTGAAGCTTTCTTT. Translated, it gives CASSINRGTEAFF.

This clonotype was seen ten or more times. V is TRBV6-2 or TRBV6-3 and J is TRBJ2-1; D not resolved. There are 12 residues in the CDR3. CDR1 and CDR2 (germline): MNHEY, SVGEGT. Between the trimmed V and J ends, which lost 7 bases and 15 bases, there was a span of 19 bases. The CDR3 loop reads CASTLGPLPPFF. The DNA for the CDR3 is TGTGCCAGCACCCTAGGACCCCTACCACCGTTCTTC.

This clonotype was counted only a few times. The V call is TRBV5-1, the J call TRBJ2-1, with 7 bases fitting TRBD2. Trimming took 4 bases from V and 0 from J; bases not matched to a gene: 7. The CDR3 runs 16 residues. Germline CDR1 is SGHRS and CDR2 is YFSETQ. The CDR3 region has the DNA TGCGCCAGCAGCCCCCAGAGGACTAGCTCCTACAATGAGCAGTTCTTC. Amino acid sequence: CASSPQRTSSYNEQFF. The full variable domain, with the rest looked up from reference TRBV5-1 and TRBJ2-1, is KAGVTQTPRYLIKTRGQQVTLSCSPISGHRSVSWYQQTPGQGLQFLFEYFSETQRNKGNFPGRFSGRQFSNSRSEMNVSTLELGDSALYLCASSPQRTSSYNEQFFGPGTRLTVL.

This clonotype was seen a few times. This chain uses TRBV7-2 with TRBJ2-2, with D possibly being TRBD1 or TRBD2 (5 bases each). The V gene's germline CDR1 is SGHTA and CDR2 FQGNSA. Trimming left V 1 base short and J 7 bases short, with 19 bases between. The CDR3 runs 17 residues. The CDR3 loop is CASSLGLRKGTSGELFF. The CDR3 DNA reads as TGTGCCAGCAGCTTAGGGCTGAGGAAAGGGACGAGCGGGGAGCTGTTTTTT.

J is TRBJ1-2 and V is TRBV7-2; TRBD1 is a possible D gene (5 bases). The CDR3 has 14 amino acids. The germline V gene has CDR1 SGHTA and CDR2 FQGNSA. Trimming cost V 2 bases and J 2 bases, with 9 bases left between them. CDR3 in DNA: TGTGCCAGCAGCTTACAGGGAGGAAACTATGGCTACACCTTC. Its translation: CASSLQGGNYGYTF.